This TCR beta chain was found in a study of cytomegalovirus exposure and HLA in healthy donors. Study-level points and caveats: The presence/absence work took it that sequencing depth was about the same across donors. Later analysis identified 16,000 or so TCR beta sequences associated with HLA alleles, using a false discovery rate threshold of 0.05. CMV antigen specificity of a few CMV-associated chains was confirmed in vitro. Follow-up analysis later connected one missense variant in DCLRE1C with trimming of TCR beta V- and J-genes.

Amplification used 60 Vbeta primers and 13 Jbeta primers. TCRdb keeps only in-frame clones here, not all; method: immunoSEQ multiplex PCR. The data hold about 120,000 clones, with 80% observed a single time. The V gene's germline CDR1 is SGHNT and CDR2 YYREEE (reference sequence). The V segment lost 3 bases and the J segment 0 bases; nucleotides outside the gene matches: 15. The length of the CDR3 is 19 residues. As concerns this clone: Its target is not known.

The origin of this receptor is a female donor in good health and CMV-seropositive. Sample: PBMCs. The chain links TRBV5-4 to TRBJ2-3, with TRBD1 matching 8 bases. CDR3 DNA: TGTGCCAGCAGCTCCGCCAAGGACAGGGCGTTGACTAGCACAGATACGCAGTATTTT. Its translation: CASSSAKDRALTSTDTQYF.